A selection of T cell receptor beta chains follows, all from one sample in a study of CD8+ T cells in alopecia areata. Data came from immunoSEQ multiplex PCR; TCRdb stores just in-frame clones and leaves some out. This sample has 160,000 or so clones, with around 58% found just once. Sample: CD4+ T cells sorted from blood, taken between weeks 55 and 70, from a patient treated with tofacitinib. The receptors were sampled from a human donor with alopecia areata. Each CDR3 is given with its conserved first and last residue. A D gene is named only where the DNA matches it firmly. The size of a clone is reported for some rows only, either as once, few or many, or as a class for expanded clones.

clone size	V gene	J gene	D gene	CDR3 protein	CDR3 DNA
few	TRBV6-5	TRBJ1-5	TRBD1	CASSTTGASNQPQHF	TGTGCCAGCAGTACGACAGGGGCTAGCAATCAGCCCCAGCATTTT
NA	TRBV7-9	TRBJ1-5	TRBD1	CASSLGTGIQPQHF	TGTGCCAGCAGCTTAGGGACAGGGATTCAGCCCCAGCATTTT
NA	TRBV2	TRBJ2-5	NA	CASSDGRSSTQYF	TGTGCCAGCAGTGACGGCAGGAGTTCGACCCAGTACTTC
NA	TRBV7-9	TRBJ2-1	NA	CASSLERGGRPKNEQFF	TGTGCCAGCAGCTTAGAGAGGGGGGGACGACCAAAAAATGAGCAGTTCTTC
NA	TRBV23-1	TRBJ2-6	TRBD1	CASTWTGDFCCAGANVLTF	TGCGCCAGCACGTGGACAGGGGATTTTTGTTGCGCTGGGGCCAACGTCCTGACTTTC
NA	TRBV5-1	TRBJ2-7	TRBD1	CASSVGQGSVEQYF	TGCGCCAGCAGCGTCGGACAGGGCTCTGTCGAGCAGTACTTC
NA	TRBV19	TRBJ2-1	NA	CASRRLGYNEQFF	TGTGCCAGTAGGCGACTAGGTTACAATGAGCAGTTCTTC
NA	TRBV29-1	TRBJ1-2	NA	CSILTYGYTF	TGCAGCATACTAACCTATGGCTACACCTTC
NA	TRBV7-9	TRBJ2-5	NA	CASSLPQTGFLETQYF	TGTGCCAGCAGCTTACCCCAGACGGGGTTCTTAGAGACCCAGTACTTC
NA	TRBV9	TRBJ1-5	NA	CASSVGADPQPQHF	TGTGCCAGCAGCGTAGGGGCGGACCCCCAGCCCCAGCATTTT
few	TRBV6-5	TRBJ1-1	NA	CASSSREEGTEAFF	TGTGCCAGCAGTTCCAGGGAAGAAGGCACTGAAGCTTTCTTT
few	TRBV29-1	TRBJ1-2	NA	CSVSSRRGSRYGYTF	TGCAGCGTCTCATCCAGGCGGGGCTCCCGCTATGGCTACACCTTC
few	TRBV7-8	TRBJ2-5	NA	CASSTRSKTQYF	TGTGCCAGCTCTACTAGGTCCAAGACCCAGTACTTC
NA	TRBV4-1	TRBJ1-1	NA	CASSQDSSEHGEAFF	TGCGCCAGCAGCCAAGATTCGTCGGAACACGGGGAAGCTTTCTTT
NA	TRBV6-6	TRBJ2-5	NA	CATGTGGETQYF	TGTGCCACCGGAACGGGCGGTGAGACCCAGTACTTC
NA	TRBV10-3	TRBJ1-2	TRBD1	CATGTGQIGGYTF	TGTGCCACCGGGACAGGGCAAATTGGAGGCTACACCTTC
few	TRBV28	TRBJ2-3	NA	CASSRGYTQYF	TGTGCCAGCAGCCGGGGATATACGCAGTATTTT
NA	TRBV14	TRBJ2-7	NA	CASSQDGYGPPPYEQYF	TGTGCCAGCAGCCAAGACGGTTATGGGCCCCCTCCGTACGAGCAGTACTTC
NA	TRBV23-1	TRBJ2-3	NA	CASSPRGQASTDTQYF	TGCGCCAGCAGTCCCCGGGGCCAAGCCAGCACAGATACGCAGTATTTT
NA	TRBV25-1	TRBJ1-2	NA	CASSEPPYGYTF	TGTGCCAGCAGTGAGCCTCCATATGGCTACACCTTC
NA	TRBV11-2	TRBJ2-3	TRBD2	CASSPIAGGDTDTQYF	TGTGCCAGCAGCCCGATAGCGGGGGGGGACACAGATACGCAGTATTTT
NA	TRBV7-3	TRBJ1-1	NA	CASSPQADSGEAFF	TGTGCCAGCAGCCCCCAGGCTGACAGCGGTGAAGCTTTCTTT
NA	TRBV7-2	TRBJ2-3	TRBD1	CASSPGTGLTDTQYF	TGTGCCAGCAGCCCCGGGACAGGGCTCACAGATACGCAGTATTTT
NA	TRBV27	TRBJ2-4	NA	CASSLTTRSIQYF	TGTGCCAGCAGTTTAACCACGCGAAGCATTCAGTACTTC
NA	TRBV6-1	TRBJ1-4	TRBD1	CASSSTGGNEKLFF	TGTGCCAGCAGTTCGACAGGGGGAAATGAAAAACTGTTTTTT
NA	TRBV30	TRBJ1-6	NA	CAWSVSGASSYNSPLHF	TGTGCCTGGAGTGTCTCTGGGGCGAGCTCCTATAATTCACCCCTCCACTTT
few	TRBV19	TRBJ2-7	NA	CASSNGHFEQYF	TGTGCCAGTAGTAACGGACATTTCGAGCAGTACTTC
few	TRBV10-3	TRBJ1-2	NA	CAISLDRRGYTF	TGTGCCATCAGCCTCGACAGGCGGGGCTACACCTTC